The 10 T cell receptor beta chains listed next were all sequenced from one sample in a study of OX40 agonist ivuxolimab in advanced cancers. Library prep was done by the immunoSEQ multiplex PCR assay. TCRdb took over this immuneACCESS table, retaining in-frame rearrangements with V and J assigned. Such tables are incomplete; in checked studies, under half of the missing clones stem from an unresolved V gene, and the remainder is unexplained. In this sample the table shows some 71,000 clones, approximately 84% of which occur a single time. In total, the top ten clones hold 7.9% of the sample. Sequences were derived from CD4+ or CD8+ T cells sorted from blood, sampled in a trial of the OX40 agonist ivuxolimab. The receptors were gathered from an adult with an advanced solid tumor such as melanoma, head and neck, liver or kidney cancer.

This chain connects TRBV7-9 to TRBJ2-7; D assignment may be TRBD1 or TRBD2 (5 bases each). The CDR3 has 15 amino acids. Trimming removed 1 base from V and 1 base from J, with 11 bases in between. The germline gives CDR1 SEHNR, CDR2 FQNEAQ (reference sequence). The CDR3 sequence: CASSLEEGRSYEQYF. The CDR3 DNA reads TGTGCCAGCAGCTTAGAAGAGGGGAGATCCTACGAGCAGTACTTC.

The chain employs TRBV4-1 and TRBJ1-1; 7 bases line up with TRBD1. CDR3 length: 13 amino acids. V lost 5 bases and J lost 4; bases outside the gene matches: 4. The germline V gene has CDR1 MGHRA and CDR2 YSYEKL. CDR3: CASSDREVTEAFF. The CDR3 DNA follows: TGCGCCAGCAGCGACAGGGAGGTCACTGAAGCTTTCTTT.

The DNA of the CDR3 is TGCGCCAGCAGCCAAGGAATGGTGGACGCCGAATCGGCTTTGGAGACCCAGTACTTC. Residues: CASSQGMVDAESALETQYF. V and J are TRBV4-1 and TRBJ2-5, with D unclear. The V gene lost 1 base and the J gene lost 5 bases, with 26 bases spanning the gap. The CDR3 spans 19 residues. Germline V gene sequence: CDR1 MGHRA, CDR2 YSYEKL.

The V call is TRBV28, the J call TRBJ1-1; D remains ambiguous. V lost 1 base and J 3 bases, leaving 3 bases between the germline ends. The length of the CDR3 is 12 residues. Germline lookup yields CDR1 MDHEN and CDR2 SYDVKM. CDR3 nucleotide sequence: TGTGCCAGCAGTTTATTCGACACTGAAGCTTTCTTT. Protein sequence: CASSLFDTEAFF.

The chain joins TRBV5-1 to TRBJ2-5; D remains ambiguous. The CDR3 spans 12 residues. CDR1 is SGHRS and CDR2 is YFSETQ in the germline V gene. Trimming removed 4 bases at V and 4 bases at J, with 8 bases between. CDR3 coding DNA: TGCGCCAGCAGCCAACCTGGAGAGACCCAGTACTTC. Its protein product is CASSQPGETQYF. The full variable domain, with the rest looked up from reference TRBV5-1 and TRBJ2-5, is KAGVTQTPRYLIKTRGQQVTLSCSPISGHRSVSWYQQTPGQGLQFLFEYFSETQRNKGNFPGRFSGRQFSNSRSEMNVSTLELGDSALYLCASSQPGETQYFGPGTRLLVL.

Points on this clone: In the same sample, other DNA sequences code for this CDR3. The rearrangement joins TRBV27 to TRBJ1-6; the D is unclear. This CDR3 contains 12 residues. V was trimmed by 3 bases and J by 6 bases, leaving 3 bases between them. Germline CDR1 MNHEY, CDR2 SMNVEV (reference sequence). The CDR3 DNA is TGTGCCAGCAGTTTTCTTAATTCACCCCTCCACTTT. It yields the protein CASSFLNSPLHF.

The CDR3 DNA sequence: TGTGCCACCAGCAGAGCGGACACCCAAGAGACCCAGTACTTC. It specifies CATSRADTQETQYF. This chain links TRBV15 with TRBJ2-5; D is perhaps TRBD1 (5 bases). Trimming removed 1 base from V and 1 base from J, with 7 bases in between. This CDR3 region has 14 residues. The germline gives CDR1 LNHNV, CDR2 YYDKDF (reference sequence).

The chain carries TRBV7-9 and TRBJ1-1, with 9 bases matching TRBD1. CDR3 size: 15 residues. V lost 4 bases to trimming and J lost 3 bases; unmatched junction nucleotides: 6. Germline CDR1 and CDR2: SEHNR and FQNEAQ (reference sequence). The CDR3 region has the DNA TGTGCCAGCAGCTACTACAGGGGGCTGGACACTGAAGCTTTCTTT. Translation: CASSYYRGLDTEAFF.

V gene TRBV30 combines with J gene TRBJ1-2; D ambiguous. The ends were cut back, 2 bases at V and 5 bases at J, with 9 bases in the middle. The CDR3 contains 12 residues. Germline V gives CDR1 GTSNPN, CDR2 SVGIG (reference sequence). CDR3 sequence (DNA): TGTGCCTGGAGTTTGACTGATTATGGCTACACCTTC. Its protein is CAWSLTDYGYTF.

This rearrangement joins TRBV6-6 to TRBJ1-1, with D possibly TRBD1 on 5 matching bases. This CDR3 is 15 amino acids long. V was clipped by 7 bases and J by 6 bases, with 21 bases between them. Germline CDR1 reads MNHNY; CDR2 reads SVGAGI (reference sequence). The DNA of the CDR3 is TGTGCCAGCACCGGGCAGGGAGGTGACGTCCCTGAAGCTTTCTTT. Translation: CASTGQGGDVPEAFF.